This TCR beta chain was profiled in a study of OX40 agonist ivuxolimab in advanced cancers. The wider study: Dose-escalation patients suffered from hepatocellular carcinoma, melanoma, renal cell or head and neck cancer. People who had prior anti-PD-1, anti-PD-L1 or anti-CTLA-4 therapy could take part, and 35% to 50% had some.

Profiling relied on immunoSEQ multiplex PCR, and the TCRdb table lists in-frame clones only, not all of them. The data show tens of thousands of clones, 80% to 90% seen once. Study-level results: Clonal expansion from baseline to week 6 occurred in both CD4+ and CD8+ T cells.

Turning to this clone: Its antigen remains unknown.

The receptor comes from an adult with an advanced solid tumor such as melanoma, head and neck, liver or kidney cancer. The sequencing here drew on CD4+ or CD8+ T cells sorted from blood, taken in a trial of the OX40 agonist ivuxolimab.

Here the CDR3 reads CAWSGTANQPQHF. For the CDR3, the DNA is TGTGCCTGGAGTGGGACCGCAAATCAGCCCCAGCATTTT. V is TRBV30 and J is TRBJ1-5; D unclear. The length of the CDR3 is 13 residues. Germline CDR1 is GTSNPN and CDR2 is SVGIG (reference sequence). With 1 base removed from V and 4 bases from J, the gap between germline ends came to 8 bases.